The clone carrying this T cell receptor beta chain was counted between two and nine times. Antigen unknown. This entry comes from a study of identical twins. Whole-study results and caveats: Weaker excess twin sharing was seen among beta out-of-frame sequences. Sequences that were out-of-frame, alpha and twin-shared displayed an excess of low generation probability.

This CDR3 comprises 15 residues. The V gene end was trimmed by 6 bases and the J gene end by 5 bases; junction bases not matched to a gene: 11. CDR1 and CDR2 from the germline V gene are MRHNA and SNTAGT. MiXCR was run by TCRdb on the 5' RACE reads, yielding one entry per CDR3 protein. The repertoire holds 350,000 or so distinct CDR3 sequences, 9% to 15% seen once, with about 7% in the top ten. These data also formed part of another study, on yellow fever vaccine responses in identical twins.

Sequenced material: CD8+ T cells sorted from blood. The chain has TRBV6-4 and TRBJ2-5; 8 bases are shared with TRBD1. This TCR came from a woman younger than 35 in good health. The CDR3 DNA is TGTGCCAGCAGGACAGGGGAGGTAGTTGAGGAGACCCAGTACTTC. Translating it yields CASRTGEVVEETQYF.